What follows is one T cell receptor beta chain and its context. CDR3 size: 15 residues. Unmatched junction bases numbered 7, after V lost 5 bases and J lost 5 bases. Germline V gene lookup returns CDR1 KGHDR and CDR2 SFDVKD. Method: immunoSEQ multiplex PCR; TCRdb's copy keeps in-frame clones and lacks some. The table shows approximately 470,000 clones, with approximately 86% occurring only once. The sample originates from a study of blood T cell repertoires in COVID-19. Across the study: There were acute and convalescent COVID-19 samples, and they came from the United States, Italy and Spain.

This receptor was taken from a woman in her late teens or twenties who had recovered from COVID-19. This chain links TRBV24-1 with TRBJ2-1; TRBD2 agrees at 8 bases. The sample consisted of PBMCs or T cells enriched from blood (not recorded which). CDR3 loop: CATSAPGSGDNEQFF. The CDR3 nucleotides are TGTGCCACCAGTGCGCCGGGTAGCGGGGACAATGAGCAGTTCTTC.